These 19 T cell receptor beta chains were all obtained from the same sample, sequenced in a study of identical twins. TCRdb re-called the 5' RACE reads through MiXCR, storing one row per CDR3 protein. Of approximately 210,000 distinct CDR3 sequences listed, 15% to 20% are singletons. The same sample was also used in a study of T cells expressing NK-cell markers.

The specimen sequenced was CD8+ T cells sorted from blood. These receptors were taken from a young woman in good health.

The chain employs TRBV28 and TRBJ2-7; 8 bases agree with TRBD1. Trimming removed 6 bases from V and 6 bases from J; junction bases left unmatched: 4. The CDR3 contains 12 residues. Germline loops: CDR1 MDHEN, CDR2 SYDVKM. CDR3 sequence reads: CASSRTGSEQYF. CDR3 nucleotides: TGTGCCAGCAGCAGGACAGGGAGCGAGCAGTACTTC.

This clonotype has more than one count but fewer than ten. The chain carries TRBV29-1 and TRBJ2-7; 8 bases match TRBD1. The ends lost 1 base at V and 2 bases at J; junction bases unmatched: 4. The CDR3 contains 14 residues. Per germline, CDR1 SQVTM and CDR2 ANQGSEA. The CDR3: CSVEGTGRPYEQYF. The CDR3 DNA follows: TGCAGCGTTGAAGGGACAGGGAGGCCCTACGAGCAGTACTTC.

In this sample, this clonotype turned up a few times. V is TRBV5-6 and J is TRBJ1-1, with 10 positions matching TRBD1. The trim removed 3 bases at V and 7 bases at J, leaving 6 bases unmatched. The V gene's germline CDR1 is SGHDT and CDR2 YYEEEE. The CDR3 has 14 residues. Here the CDR3 reads CASSWGQGFVEAFF. The CDR3 DNA follows: TGTGCCAGCAGCTGGGGACAGGGGTTCGTTGAAGCTTTCTTT.

The chain employs TRBV7-7 and TRBJ2-1, with TRBD2 identical over 9 bases. The CDR3 loop spans 16 amino acids. V was clipped by 2 bases and J by 2 bases; unmatched bases: 4. CDR1 is SSHAT, CDR2 FNYEAQ, per germline (reference sequence). The CDR3 DNA reads as TGTGCCAGCAGCTTAATCGCTAGCGGGACCTACAATGAGCAGTTCTTC. Its protein product is CASSLIASGTYNEQFF.

The rearrangement links TRBV9 to TRBJ1-5, with D unresolved. Germline lookup yields CDR1 SGDLS and CDR2 YYNGEE. There are 15 residues in the CDR3. The germline V and J ends were trimmed by 0 bases and 5 bases, with 12 bases remaining between them. The CDR3 DNA reads as TGTGCCAGCAGCGTAGACCAGTCGCCGTATCAGCCCCAGCATTTT. This sequence encodes CASSVDQSPYQPQHF. Supplemented by reference TRBV9 and TRBJ1-5, the full variable domain reads DSGVTQTPKHLITATGQRVTLRCSPRSGDLSVYWYQQSLDQGLQFLIQYYNGEERAKGNILERFSAQQFPDLHSELNLSSLELGDSALYFCASSVDQSPYQPQHFGDGTRLSIL.

The chain has TRBV7-2 and TRBJ2-7, with a tentative D call TRBD2 (7 bases). Germline values: CDR1 SGHTA, CDR2 FQGNSA. Trimming cost V 5 bases and J 0 bases, with 11 bases left between them. The CDR3 extends over 14 amino acids. The CDR3 loop is CASSPAGASYEQYF. The CDR3 DNA follows: TGTGCCAGCAGCCCTGCGGGGGCCTCCTACGAGCAGTACTTC.

J is TRBJ2-7 and V is TRBV4-2; 7 nucleotides match TRBD2. V lost 2 bases and J lost 0; bases outside the gene matches: 16. Germline lookup yields CDR1 LGHNA and CDR2 YNFKEQ. This CDR3 region has 19 residues. The CDR3 reads CASSQYQGGLADHSYEQYF. The CDR3 DNA is TGTGCCAGCAGCCAATATCAGGGAGGGTTAGCGGACCACTCCTACGAGCAGTACTTC.

This clonotype was detected only a few times. This chain links TRBV4-3 with TRBJ2-7; D perhaps matches TRBD1 (6 bases). Trimming shortened V by 6 bases and J by 6 bases, and 12 bases separated the two germline ends. The CDR3 has 12 residues. The germline V gene has CDR1 LGHNA and CDR2 YSLEER. The CDR3 coding sequence is TGCGCCAGCAGGGCAGGGGATGGCGAGCAGTACTTC. Residues: CASRAGDGEQYF.

The rearrangement links TRBV7-9 to TRBJ1-4; 7 nucleotides agree with TRBD1. The CDR3 has 17 residues. Trimming took 9 bases from V and 4 from J; bases not matched to a gene: 17. Germline CDR1 is SEHNR and CDR2 is FQNEAQ (reference sequence). The CDR3 region is CARSQASGQPNNEKLFF. The CDR3 DNA follows: TGTGCCAGGAGCCAGGCCTCGGGACAGCCAAATAATGAAAAACTGTTTTTT.

This rearrangement joins TRBV7-2 to TRBJ2-3; possible D gene TRBD2, 6 bases. Germline CDR1 reads SGHTA; CDR2 reads FQGNSA. The length of the CDR3 is 15 residues. Trimming left V 1 base short and J 4 bases short, with 12 bases between. This CDR3 reads CASSLETSVPDTQYF. DNA for the CDR3: TGTGCCAGCAGCTTAGAGACTAGTGTCCCAGATACGCAGTATTTT.

This clonotype has only a few counts. The chain couples TRBV3-1 to TRBJ2-3; TRBD2 matches at 8 bases. The CDR3 loop spans 16 amino acids. Germline CDR1 and CDR2: LGHDT and YNNKEL (reference sequence). Trimming at V came to 1 base and at J to 6 bases, leaving 9 bases not matched to a gene. CDR3 amino acids: CASSQVPGLGSDTQYF. The CDR3 DNA reads as TGTGCCAGCAGCCAAGTTCCGGGACTAGGATCGGATACGCAGTATTTT.

This clonotype was seen many times. Germline is not matched at one junction end, which may reflect a read error. V and J are TRBV12-3 or TRBV12-4 and TRBJ1-6; TRBD1 might be the D (6 bases). The CDR3 sequence is 14 residues long. Written as DNA, the CDR3 is TGCGCCAGCAGCCCCGGGACACTGAATTCACCCCTCCACTTT. Its translation: CASSPGTLNSPLHF.

This clonotype was picked up a small number of times. The chain uses TRBV9 and TRBJ2-7; D gene unclear. V was trimmed by 0 bases and J by 4 bases, leaving 11 bases between them. This CDR3 spans 14 amino acids. Per the germline V gene, CDR1 is SGDLS and CDR2 is YYNGEE. CDR3 loop: CASSVVDGPYEQYF. The CDR3 region has the DNA TGTGCCAGCAGCGTAGTCGATGGACCTTACGAGCAGTACTTC.

The chain links TRBV9 to TRBJ2-5, with D unresolved. Trimming took off 3 bases at V and 0 bases at J, with 9 bases between the two ends. Germline CDR1 is SGDLS and CDR2 is YYNGEE. The CDR3 has 14 residues. The CDR3 DNA reads as TGTGCCAGCAGCGGTGGGATTAACCAAGAGACCCAGTACTTC. Protein: CASSGGINQETQYF.

This clonotype was found a few times. The chain recombines TRBV20-1 with TRBJ1-2, with 7 bases that match TRBD1. The trim removed 6 bases at V and 3 bases at J, leaving 19 bases unmatched. There are 17 residues in the CDR3. The germline CDR1 and CDR2 sequences are DFQATT and SNEGSKA (reference sequence). The DNA of the CDR3 is TGCAGTGCCGACTTGACGGACAGGAGTATTATCGACTATGGCTACACCTTC. Translated: CSADLTDRSIIDYGYTF.

This clonotype was counted only a few times. This sequence joins TRBV20-1 and TRBJ1-1; D gene ambiguous. V lost 5 bases and J 4 bases, leaving 11 bases between the germline ends. The CDR3 contains 12 residues. CDR1 is DFQATT, CDR2 SNEGSKA, per germline (reference sequence). For the CDR3, the DNA is TGCAGTGCTCCGGATCTCGGCACTGAAGCTTTCTTT. Amino acid sequence: CSAPDLGTEAFF.

The V call is TRBV11-2, the J call TRBJ1-4; D possibly corresponds to TRBD1 (5 bases). This CDR3 spans 14 amino acids. The germline V and J ends were trimmed by 3 bases and 11 bases, with 16 bases remaining between them. Looked up from germline, CDR1 is SGHAT and CDR2 is FQNNGV. CDR3 protein: CASSFPGAAGKLFF. The CDR3 nucleotides read TGTGCCAGCAGCTTTCCCGGGGCTGCCGGGAAACTGTTTTTT.

This clonotype was picked up a small number of times. This chain uses TRBV20-1 with TRBJ2-7; 13 nucleotides match TRBD2. V shed 5 bases and J 2 bases; nucleotides not matched to a gene: 9. CDR3 length: 16 amino acids. The germline CDR1 and CDR2 sequences are DFQATT and SNEGSKA (reference sequence). This chain's CDR3 is CSAEGLAGLLTYEQYF. As DNA, the CDR3 is TGCAGTGCTGAGGGACTAGCGGGACTCCTGACCTACGAGCAGTACTTC.

This clonotype was detected a few times. The V call is TRBV15, the J call TRBJ1-1, with a tentative D call TRBD1 (5 bases). The ends were cut back, 3 bases at V and 0 bases at J, with 8 bases in the middle. The CDR3 is made up of 14 amino acids. Germline loops: CDR1 LNHNV, CDR2 YYDKDF (reference sequence). CDR3 bases: TGTGCCACCAGCAGCAGGGAGATGAACACTGAAGCTTTCTTT. This encodes CATSSREMNTEAFF.